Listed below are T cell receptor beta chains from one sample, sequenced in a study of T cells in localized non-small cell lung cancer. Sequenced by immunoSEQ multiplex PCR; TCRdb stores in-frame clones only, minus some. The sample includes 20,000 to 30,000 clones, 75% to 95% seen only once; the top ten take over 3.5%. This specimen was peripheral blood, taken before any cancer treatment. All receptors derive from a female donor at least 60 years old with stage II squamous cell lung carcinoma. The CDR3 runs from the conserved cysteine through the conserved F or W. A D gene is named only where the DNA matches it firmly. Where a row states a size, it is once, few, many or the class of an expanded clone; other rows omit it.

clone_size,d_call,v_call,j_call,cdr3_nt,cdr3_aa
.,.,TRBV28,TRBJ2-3,TGTGCCAGCACTCGTCGAGATACGCAGTATTTT,CASTRRDTQYF
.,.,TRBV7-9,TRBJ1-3,TGTGCCAGCAGCACCCCCAGGGGCTCTGGAAACACCATATATTTT,CASSTPRGSGNTIYF
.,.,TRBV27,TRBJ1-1,TGTGCCAGCAGTTTATCTGTTCAGGGCTGGGGCACTGAAGCTTTCTTT,CASSLSVQGWGTEAFF
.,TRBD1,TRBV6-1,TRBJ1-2,TGTGCCAGCACCTCAGACAGGGAGGTGCTCTCCGCCTTC,CASTSDREVLSAF
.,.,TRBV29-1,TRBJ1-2,TGCAGCGTATTAGTTGGCTATGGCTACACCTTC,CSVLVGYGYTF
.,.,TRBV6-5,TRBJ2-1,TGTGCCAGCAGTTACGAAGGCACCCCGGAAGGTCCCGGAGGGTTCTTC,CASSYEGTPEGPGGFF
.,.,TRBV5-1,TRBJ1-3,TGCGCCAGCAGCTTGGCGGGGGCCGGAGGAAACACCATATATTTT,CASSLAGAGGNTIYF
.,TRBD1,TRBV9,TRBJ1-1,TGTGCCAGCGGACAGGGTGGGAACACTGAAGCTTTCTTT,CASGQGGNTEAFF
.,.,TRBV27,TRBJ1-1,TGTGCCAGTGCCCTCAAAAGAGGCACTGAAGCTTTCTTT,CASALKRGTEAFF
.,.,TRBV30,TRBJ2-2,TGTGCCTGGAGTCCGACTCGGGAGCTGTTTTTT,CAWSPTRELFF
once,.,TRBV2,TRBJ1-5,TGTGCCAGCAGTGATAGGGGGTCAGAGCAGCCCCAGCATTTT,CASSDRGSEQPQHF
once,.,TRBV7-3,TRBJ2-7,TGTGCCAGCAGCTTAACAACGGCAGCCGAGCAGTACTTC,CASSLTTAAEQYF
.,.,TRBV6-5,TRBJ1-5,TGTGCCAGCAGTTACGGTATCAACAATCAGCCCCAGCATTTT,CASSYGINNQPQHF
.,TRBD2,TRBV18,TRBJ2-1,TGTGCCAGCTCACTCGCACTAGCGGGAGCGAGGGCGGAGATCTTC,CASSLALAGARAEIF
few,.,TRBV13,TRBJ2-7,TGTGCCAGCAGCTTTCAGGTTTATTCCTACGAGCAGTACTTC,CASSFQVYSYEQYF
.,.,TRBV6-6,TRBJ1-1,TGTGCCAGCAGCCCTGCCAACACTGAAGCTTTCTTT,CASSPANTEAFF
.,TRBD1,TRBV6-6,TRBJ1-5,TGTGCCAGCAGTACGGGACAGGGGTTTAGCAATCAGCCCCAGCATTTT,CASSTGQGFSNQPQHF
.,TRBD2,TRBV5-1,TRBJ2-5,TGCGCCAGCAGCGAACGACTAGCGGGAGGAGAGACCCAGTACTTC,CASSERLAGGETQYF
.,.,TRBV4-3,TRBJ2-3,TGCGCCAGCAGCCAAGACAGGATCACAGATACGCAGTATTTT,CASSQDRITDTQYF
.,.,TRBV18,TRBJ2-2,TGTGCCAGCTCAGTGATCTCTCTAGCGTTGAACACCGGGGAGCTGTTTTTT,CASSVISLALNTGELFF
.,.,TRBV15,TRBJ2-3,TGTGCCACCAGCAGAGAGACCTCGGGAGATACGCAGTATTTT,CATSRETSGDTQYF
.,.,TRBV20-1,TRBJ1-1,TGCAGTGCCGCAAACCCGGGCGAAGCTTTCTTT,CSAANPGEAFF
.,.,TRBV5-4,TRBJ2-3,TGTGCCAGCAGCTTTTCCACGGGGAGCACAGATACGCAGTATTTT,CASSFSTGSTDTQYF
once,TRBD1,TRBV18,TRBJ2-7,TGTGCCAGCTCACCCTACCCCGGGACAGGTTCCTACGAGCAGTACTTC,CASSPYPGTGSYEQYF
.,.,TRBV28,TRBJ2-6,TGTGCCAGCACCCCTCCCTCTGGGGCCAACGTCCTGACTTTC,CASTPPSGANVLTF
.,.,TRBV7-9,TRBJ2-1,TGTGCCAGCAGCTTAGTCCGGCAGGGCAATGAGCAGTTCTTC,CASSLVRQGNEQFF
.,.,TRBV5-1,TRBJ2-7,TGCGCCAGCAGCCCCCAGGGGTTGCAGGGGACCTACGAGCAGTACTTC,CASSPQGLQGTYEQYF
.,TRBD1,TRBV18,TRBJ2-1,TGTGCCAGCTCAGAAGACAGGGGGGAGGATGAGCAGTTCTTC,CASSEDRGEDEQFF
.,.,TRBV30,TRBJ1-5,TGTGCCTGGAGTTTTTCCGGGGCGAAGCCCCAGCATTTT,CAWSFSGAKPQHF
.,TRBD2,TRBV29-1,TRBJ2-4,TGCAGCGTTCTGGGACTAGCGGGATTGCAGTACTTC,CSVLGLAGLQYF